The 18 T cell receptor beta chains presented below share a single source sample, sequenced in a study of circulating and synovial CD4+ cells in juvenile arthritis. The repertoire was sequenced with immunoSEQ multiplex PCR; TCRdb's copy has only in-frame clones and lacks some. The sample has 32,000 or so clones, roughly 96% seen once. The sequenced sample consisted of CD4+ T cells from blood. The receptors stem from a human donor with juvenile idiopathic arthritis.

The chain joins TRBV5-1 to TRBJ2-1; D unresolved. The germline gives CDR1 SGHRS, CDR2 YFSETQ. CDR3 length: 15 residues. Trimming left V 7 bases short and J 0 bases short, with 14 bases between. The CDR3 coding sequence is TGCGCCAGCGGTACAGCAGTAAGCTCCTACAATGAGCAGTTCTTC. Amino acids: CASGTAVSSYNEQFF.

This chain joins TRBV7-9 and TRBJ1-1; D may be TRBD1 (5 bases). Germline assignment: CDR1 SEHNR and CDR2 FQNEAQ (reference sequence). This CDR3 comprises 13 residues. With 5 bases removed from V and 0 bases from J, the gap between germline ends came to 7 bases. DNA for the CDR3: TGTGCCAGCAGCCGACAGATGAACACTGAAGCTTTCTTT. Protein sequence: CASSRQMNTEAFF.

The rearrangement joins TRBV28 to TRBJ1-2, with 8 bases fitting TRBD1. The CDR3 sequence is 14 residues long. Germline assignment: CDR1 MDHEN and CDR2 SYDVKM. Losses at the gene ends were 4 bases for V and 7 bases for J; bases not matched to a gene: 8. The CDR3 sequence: CASSSQGAPGGYTF. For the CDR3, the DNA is TGTGCCAGCAGTTCCCAGGGGGCGCCGGGTGGCTACACCTTC.

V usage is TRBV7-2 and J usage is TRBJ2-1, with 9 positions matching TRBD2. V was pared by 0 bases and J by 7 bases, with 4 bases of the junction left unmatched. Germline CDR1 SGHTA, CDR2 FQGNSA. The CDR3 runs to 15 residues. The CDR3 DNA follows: TGTGCCAGCAGCTTAGCGTCTAGCGGGACAAATGAGCAGTTCTTC. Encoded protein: CASSLASSGTNEQFF.

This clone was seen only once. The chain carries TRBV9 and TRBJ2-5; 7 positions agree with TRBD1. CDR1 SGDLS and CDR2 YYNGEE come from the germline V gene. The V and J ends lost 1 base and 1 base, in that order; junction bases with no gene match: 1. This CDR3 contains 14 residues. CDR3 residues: CASSVTGVQETQYF. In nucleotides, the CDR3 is TGTGCCAGCAGCGTAACAGGGGTCCAAGAGACCCAGTACTTC.

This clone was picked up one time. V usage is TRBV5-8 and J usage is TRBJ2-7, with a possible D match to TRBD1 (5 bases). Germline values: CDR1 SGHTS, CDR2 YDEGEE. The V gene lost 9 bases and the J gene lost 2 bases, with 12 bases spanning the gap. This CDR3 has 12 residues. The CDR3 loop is CATPPGPYEQYF. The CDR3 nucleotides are TGTGCCACGCCGCCAGGGCCCTACGAGCAGTACTTC.

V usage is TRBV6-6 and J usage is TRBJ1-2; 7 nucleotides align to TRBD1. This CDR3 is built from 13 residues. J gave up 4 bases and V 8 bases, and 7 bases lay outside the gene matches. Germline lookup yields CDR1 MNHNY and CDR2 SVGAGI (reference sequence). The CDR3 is CASGGGGFYGYTF. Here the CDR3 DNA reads TGTGCCAGCGGTGGAGGGGGCTTCTATGGCTACACCTTC.

This chain's CDR3 is CASSPGAEQYF. In DNA, the CDR3 is TGTGCCAGTAGTCCAGGGGCCGAGCAGTACTTC. This sequence joins TRBV19 and TRBJ2-7; D is perhaps TRBD1 (6 bases). Germline loops: CDR1 LNHDA, CDR2 SQIVND (reference sequence). The CDR3 totals 11 residues. Trimming shortened V by 5 bases and J by 6 bases, and 8 bases separated the two germline ends.

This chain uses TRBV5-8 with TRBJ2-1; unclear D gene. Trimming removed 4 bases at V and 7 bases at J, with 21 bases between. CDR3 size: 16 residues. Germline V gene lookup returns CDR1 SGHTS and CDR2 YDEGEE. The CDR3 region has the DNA TGTGCCAGCAGCCCGCCGTGGCCTAGACCTGGGAATGAGCAGTTCTTC. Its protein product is CASSPPWPRPGNEQFF.

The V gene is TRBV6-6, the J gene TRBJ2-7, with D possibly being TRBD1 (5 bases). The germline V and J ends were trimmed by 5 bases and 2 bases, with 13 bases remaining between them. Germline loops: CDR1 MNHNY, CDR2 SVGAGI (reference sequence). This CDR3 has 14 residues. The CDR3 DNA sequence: TGTGCCAGCAGTCCAAGGGGCCCGCCCTACGAGCAGTACTTC. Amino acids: CASSPRGPPYEQYF.

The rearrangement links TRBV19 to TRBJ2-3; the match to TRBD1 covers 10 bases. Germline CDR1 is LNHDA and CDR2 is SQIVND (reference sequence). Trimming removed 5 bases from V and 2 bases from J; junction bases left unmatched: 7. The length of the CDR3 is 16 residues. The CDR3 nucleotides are TGTGCCAGTAGTGATCGACAGGGGGCGTTCACAGATACGCAGTATTTT. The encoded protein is CASSDRQGAFTDTQYF.

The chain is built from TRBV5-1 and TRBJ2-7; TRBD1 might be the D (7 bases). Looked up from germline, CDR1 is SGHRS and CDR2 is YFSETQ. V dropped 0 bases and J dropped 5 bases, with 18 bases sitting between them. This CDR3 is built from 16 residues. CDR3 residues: CASSLERAGGYHEQYF. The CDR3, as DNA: TGCGCCAGCAGCTTGGAAAGGGCAGGGGGGTACCACGAGCAGTACTTC.

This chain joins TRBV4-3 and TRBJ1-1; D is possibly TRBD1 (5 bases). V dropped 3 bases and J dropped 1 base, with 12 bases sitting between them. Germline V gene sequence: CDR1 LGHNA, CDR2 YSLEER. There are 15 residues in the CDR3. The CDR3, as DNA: TGCGCCAGCAGCCAGGAGGGGTGGGGGAACACTGAAGCTTTCTTT. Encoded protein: CASSQEGWGNTEAFF.

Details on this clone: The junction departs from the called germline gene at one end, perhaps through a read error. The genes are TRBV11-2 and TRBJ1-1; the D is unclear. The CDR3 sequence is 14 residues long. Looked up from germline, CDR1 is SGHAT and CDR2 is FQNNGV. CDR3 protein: CASSLVQMSHPAGF. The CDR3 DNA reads TGTGCCAGCAGCTTAGTCCAAATGTCTCACCCGGCGGGCTTT.

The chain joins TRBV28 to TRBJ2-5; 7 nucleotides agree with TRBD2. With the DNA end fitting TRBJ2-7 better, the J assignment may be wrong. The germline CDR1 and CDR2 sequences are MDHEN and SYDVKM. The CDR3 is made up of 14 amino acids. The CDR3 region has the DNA TGTGCCAGCAGTTTTGGAGCGGGATCTTACGAGCAGTACTTC. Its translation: CASSFGAGSYEQYF.

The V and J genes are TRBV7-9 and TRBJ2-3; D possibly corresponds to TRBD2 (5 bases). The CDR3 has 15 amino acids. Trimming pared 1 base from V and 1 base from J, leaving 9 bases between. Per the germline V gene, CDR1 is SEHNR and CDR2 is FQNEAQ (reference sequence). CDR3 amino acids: CASSLVAGGTDTQYF. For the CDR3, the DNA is TGTGCCAGCAGCTTAGTGGCGGGCGGCACAGATACGCAGTATTTT.

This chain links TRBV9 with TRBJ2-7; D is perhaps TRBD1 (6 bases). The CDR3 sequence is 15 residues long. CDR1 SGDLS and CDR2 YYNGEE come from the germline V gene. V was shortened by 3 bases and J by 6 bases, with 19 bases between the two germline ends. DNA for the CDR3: TGTGCCAGCAGCGGTACCGGGACAACGTCTCCCGAGCAGTACTTC. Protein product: CASSGTGTTSPEQYF. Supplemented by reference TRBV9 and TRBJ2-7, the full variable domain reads DSGVTQTPKHLITATGQRVTLRCSPRSGDLSVYWYQQSLDQGLQFLIQYYNGEERAKGNILERFSAQQFPDLHSELNLSSLELGDSALYFCASSGTGTTSPEQYFGPGTRLTVT.

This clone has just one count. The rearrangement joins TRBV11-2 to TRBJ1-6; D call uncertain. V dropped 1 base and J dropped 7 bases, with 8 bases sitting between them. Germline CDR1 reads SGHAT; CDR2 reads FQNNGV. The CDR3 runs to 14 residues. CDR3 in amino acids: CASSLGHGNSPLHF. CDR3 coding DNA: TGTGCCAGCAGCTTAGGGCACGGGAATTCACCCCTCCACTTT. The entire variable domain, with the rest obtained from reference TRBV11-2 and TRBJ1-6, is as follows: EAGVAQSPRYKIIEKRQSVAFWCNPISGHATLYWYQQILGQGPKLLIQFQNNGVVDDSQLPKDRFSAERLKGVDSTLKIQPAKLEDSAVYLCASSLGHGNSPLHFGNGTRLTVT.